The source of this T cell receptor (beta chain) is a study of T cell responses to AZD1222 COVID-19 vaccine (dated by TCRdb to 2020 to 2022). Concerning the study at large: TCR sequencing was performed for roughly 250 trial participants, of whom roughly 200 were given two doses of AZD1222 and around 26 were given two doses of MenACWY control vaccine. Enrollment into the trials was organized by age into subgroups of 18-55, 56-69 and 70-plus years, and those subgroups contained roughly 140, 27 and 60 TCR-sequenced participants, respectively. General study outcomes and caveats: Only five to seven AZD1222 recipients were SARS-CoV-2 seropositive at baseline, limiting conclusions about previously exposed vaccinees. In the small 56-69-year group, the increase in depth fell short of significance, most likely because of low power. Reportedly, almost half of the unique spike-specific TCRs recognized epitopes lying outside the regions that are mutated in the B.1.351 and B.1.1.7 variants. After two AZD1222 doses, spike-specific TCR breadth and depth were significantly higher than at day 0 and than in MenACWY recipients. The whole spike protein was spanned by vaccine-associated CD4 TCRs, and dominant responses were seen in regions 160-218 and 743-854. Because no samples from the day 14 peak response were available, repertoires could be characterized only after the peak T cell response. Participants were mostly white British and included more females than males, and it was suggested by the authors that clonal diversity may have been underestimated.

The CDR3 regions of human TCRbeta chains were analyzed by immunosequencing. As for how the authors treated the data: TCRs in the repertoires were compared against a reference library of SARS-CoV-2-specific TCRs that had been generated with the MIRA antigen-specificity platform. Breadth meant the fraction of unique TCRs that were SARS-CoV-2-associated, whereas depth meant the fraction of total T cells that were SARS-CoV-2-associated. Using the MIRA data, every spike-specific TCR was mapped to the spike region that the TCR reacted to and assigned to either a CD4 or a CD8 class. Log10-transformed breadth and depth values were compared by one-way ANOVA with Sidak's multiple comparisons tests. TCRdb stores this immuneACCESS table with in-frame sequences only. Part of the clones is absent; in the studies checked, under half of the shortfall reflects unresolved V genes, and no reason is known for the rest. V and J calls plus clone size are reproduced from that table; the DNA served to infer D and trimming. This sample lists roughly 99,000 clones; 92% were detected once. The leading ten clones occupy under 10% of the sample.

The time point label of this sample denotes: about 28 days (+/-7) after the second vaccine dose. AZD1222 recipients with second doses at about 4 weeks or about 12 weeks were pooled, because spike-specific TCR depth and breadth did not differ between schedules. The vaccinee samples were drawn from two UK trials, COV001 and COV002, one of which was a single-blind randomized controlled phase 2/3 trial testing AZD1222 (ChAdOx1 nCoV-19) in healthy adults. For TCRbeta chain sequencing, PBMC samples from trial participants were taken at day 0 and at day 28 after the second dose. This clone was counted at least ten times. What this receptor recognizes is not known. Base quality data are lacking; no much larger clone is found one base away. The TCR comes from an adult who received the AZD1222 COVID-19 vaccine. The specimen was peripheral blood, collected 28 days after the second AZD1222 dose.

The CDR3 region: CAIKRGSGNTEAFF. The DNA reads TGTGCCATCAAGCGGGGATCTGGGAACACTGAAGCTTTCTTT. Here the chain combines TRBV10-3 and TRBJ1-1; confidence is insufficient to name the D gene. The germline V gene gives CDR1 as ENHRY and CDR2 as SYGVKD. The CDR3 measures 14 amino acids from cysteine to phenylalanine. This entry keeps only the CDR3 DNA: 42 bases, framed from base 1. Trimming takes 7 bases from V and 1 base from J, and the germline ends sit 13 bases apart.